This T cell receptor beta chain was documented in a study of beta chain features in type 1 diabetes. Study observations and caveats: Sequencing the cDNA could make cells with high TCR expression show up more than they should. There was a moderate but significant shortening of TCRB CDR3s in all four CD4+ subsets of Type 1 diabetes patients. Junctions at VDJ sites from type 1 diabetes patients had fewer insertions and more deletions.

The entirety of the isolated RNA underwent reverse transcription, so expressed TCRB transcripts were sequenced. TCRdb keeps only in-frame clones here, not all; method: immunoSEQ multiplex PCR. In the table there are about 320,000 clones, 14% of which are singletons. A CD45RO/CCR7/CD25/CD127/CD95/CD27 panel sorted naive, central memory, regulatory and stem cell-like memory CD4+ cells. The V gene's germline CDR1 is SGHDN and CDR2 FVKESK. Trimming at V came to 5 bases and at J to 4 bases, leaving 2 bases not matched to a gene. This CDR3 comprises 13 residues. This clone came up many times. Its target is unknown.

The gene calls are TRBV14 and TRBJ2-3; 8 bases match TRBD1. Sequencing was carried out using central memory CD4+ T cells from blood. This sequence was found in a young man in good health. The DNA of the CDR3 is TGTGCCAGCAGCTCGACAGGGGCAGATACGCAGTATTTT. Residues: CASSSTGADTQYF.